A single sample is the source of the 7 T cell receptor beta chains below, sequenced in a study of human T cells and chemical hapten exposure. Time point meaning: patch test 2, 6 weeks after DPC sensitization. Documented treatment: therapeutic diphenylcyclopropenone sensitization with weekly scalp DPC. TCRdb redid the calling of the RACE reads with MiXCR, one entry per CDR3 protein. The data contain under 100,000 distinct CDR3 sequences, about 10% of them singletons. The source was whole blood, collected in connection with sensitization to the hapten diphenylcyclopropenone (DPC). Source of these receptors: a woman aged 40 to 50 with alopecia areata. Some clones in this sample may be carry-over from other donors' samples.

This chain links TRBV28 with TRBJ1-1; the D gene is possibly TRBD1 (5 bases). The CDR3 contains 13 residues. Germline-derived CDR1 and CDR2 are MDHEN and SYDVKM. V was pared by 9 bases and J by 1 base, with 12 bases between. CDR3 loop: CASGTAGNTEAFF. In DNA, the CDR3 is TGTGCCAGTGGGACCGCAGGGAACACTGAAGCTTTCTTT.

DNA for the CDR3: TGTGCCAGCAGCACCGGGACCGGAGCTTTCTTT. Its translation is CASSTGTGAFF. This chain joins TRBV12-3 or TRBV12-4 and TRBJ1-1; D is possibly TRBD1 (5 bases). The CDR3 has 11 residues. V was trimmed by 6 bases and J by 10 bases, leaving 12 bases between them.

The chain uses TRBV20-1 and TRBJ1-1; possible D gene TRBD1, 5 bases. The CDR3 has 14 residues. Deletions cut 1 base from V and 6 bases from J, with 15 bases between. CDR1 is DFQATT and CDR2 is SNEGSKA in the germline V gene (reference sequence). The CDR3: CSARGGRELAEAFF. CDR3 DNA sequence: TGCAGTGCTAGAGGGGGCAGGGAATTGGCTGAAGCTTTCTTT.

This clonotype was picked up a small number of times. CDR3 region: CASSLLGGLVAEAFF. The CDR3 nucleotides read TGTGCCAGCAGCTTATTAGGGGGCTTGGTCGCTGAAGCTTTCTTT. The V and J genes are TRBV7-8 and TRBJ1-1, with 7 bases matching TRBD1. Trimming at V came to 2 bases and at J to 6 bases, leaving 9 bases not matched to a gene. Germline CDR1 is SGHVS and CDR2 is FQNEAQ. CDR3 length: 15 residues. Combining the CDR3 with reference TRBV7-8 and TRBJ1-1 gives the whole variable domain GAGVSQSPRYKVAKRGQDVALRCDPISGHVSLFWYQQALGQGPEFLTYFQNEAQLDKSGLPSDRFFAERPEGSVSTLKIQRTQQEDSAVYLCASSLLGGLVAEAFFGQGTRLTVV.

Many counts were recorded for this clonotype. The chain recombines TRBV7-2 with TRBJ2-1; D unresolved. The CDR3 has 15 residues. Germline V lookup: CDR1 SGHTA, CDR2 FQGNSA. Trimming stripped 2 bases from V and 6 bases from J, with 14 bases between. CDR3 bases: TGTGCCAGCAGCTTACCGACCAATCCATTCAATGAGCAGTTCTTC. As protein: CASSLPTNPFNEQFF.

This clonotype came up many times. The rearrangement uses TRBV4-3 and TRBJ1-6; no clear D. The CDR3 is made up of 15 amino acids. Germline V gene data show CDR1 as LGHNA and CDR2 as YSLEER. Between the trimmed V and J ends, which lost 1 base and 8 bases, there was a span of 12 bases. The CDR3 is CASSQGTPGDSPLHF. The CDR3 DNA sequence: TGCGCCAGCAGCCAAGGTACTCCTGGGGATTCACCCCTCCACTTT.

This clonotype occurred a few times. This chain links TRBV30 with TRBJ1-1; D uncertain. There are 11 residues in the CDR3. The V end was cut by 7 bases, the J end by 5 bases, with 11 bases between. The germline V gene has CDR1 GTSNPN and CDR2 SVGIG (reference sequence). The CDR3 protein is CAFLVGTEAFF. Here the CDR3 DNA reads TGTGCCTTTTTAGTCGGGACTGAAGCTTTCTTT.